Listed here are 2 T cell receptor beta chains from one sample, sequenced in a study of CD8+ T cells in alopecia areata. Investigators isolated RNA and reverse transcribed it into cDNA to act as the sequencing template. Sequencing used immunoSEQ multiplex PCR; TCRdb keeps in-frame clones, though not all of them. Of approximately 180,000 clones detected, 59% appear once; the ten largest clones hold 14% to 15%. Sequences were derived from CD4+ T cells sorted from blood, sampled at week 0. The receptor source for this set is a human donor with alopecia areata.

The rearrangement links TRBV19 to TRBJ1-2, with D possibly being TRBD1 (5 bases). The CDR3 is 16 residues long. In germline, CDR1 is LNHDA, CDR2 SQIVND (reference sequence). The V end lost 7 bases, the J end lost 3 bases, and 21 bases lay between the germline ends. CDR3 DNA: TGTGCCAGTAAACCCCCTCGGAGGGGAATGGACTATGGCTACACCTTC. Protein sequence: CASKPPRRGMDYGYTF.

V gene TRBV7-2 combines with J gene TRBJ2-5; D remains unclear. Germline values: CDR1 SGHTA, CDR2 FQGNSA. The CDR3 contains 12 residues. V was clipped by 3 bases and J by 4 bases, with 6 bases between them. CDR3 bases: TGTGCCAGCAGCTTTTCTGGAGAGACCCAGTACTTC. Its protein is CASSFSGETQYF. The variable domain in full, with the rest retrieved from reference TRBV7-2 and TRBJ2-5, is GAGVSQSPSNKVTEKGKDVELRCDPISGHTALYWYRQSLGQGLEFLIYFQGNSAPDKSGLPSDRFSAERTGGSVSTLTIQRTQQEDSAVYLCASSFSGETQYFGPGTRLLVL.